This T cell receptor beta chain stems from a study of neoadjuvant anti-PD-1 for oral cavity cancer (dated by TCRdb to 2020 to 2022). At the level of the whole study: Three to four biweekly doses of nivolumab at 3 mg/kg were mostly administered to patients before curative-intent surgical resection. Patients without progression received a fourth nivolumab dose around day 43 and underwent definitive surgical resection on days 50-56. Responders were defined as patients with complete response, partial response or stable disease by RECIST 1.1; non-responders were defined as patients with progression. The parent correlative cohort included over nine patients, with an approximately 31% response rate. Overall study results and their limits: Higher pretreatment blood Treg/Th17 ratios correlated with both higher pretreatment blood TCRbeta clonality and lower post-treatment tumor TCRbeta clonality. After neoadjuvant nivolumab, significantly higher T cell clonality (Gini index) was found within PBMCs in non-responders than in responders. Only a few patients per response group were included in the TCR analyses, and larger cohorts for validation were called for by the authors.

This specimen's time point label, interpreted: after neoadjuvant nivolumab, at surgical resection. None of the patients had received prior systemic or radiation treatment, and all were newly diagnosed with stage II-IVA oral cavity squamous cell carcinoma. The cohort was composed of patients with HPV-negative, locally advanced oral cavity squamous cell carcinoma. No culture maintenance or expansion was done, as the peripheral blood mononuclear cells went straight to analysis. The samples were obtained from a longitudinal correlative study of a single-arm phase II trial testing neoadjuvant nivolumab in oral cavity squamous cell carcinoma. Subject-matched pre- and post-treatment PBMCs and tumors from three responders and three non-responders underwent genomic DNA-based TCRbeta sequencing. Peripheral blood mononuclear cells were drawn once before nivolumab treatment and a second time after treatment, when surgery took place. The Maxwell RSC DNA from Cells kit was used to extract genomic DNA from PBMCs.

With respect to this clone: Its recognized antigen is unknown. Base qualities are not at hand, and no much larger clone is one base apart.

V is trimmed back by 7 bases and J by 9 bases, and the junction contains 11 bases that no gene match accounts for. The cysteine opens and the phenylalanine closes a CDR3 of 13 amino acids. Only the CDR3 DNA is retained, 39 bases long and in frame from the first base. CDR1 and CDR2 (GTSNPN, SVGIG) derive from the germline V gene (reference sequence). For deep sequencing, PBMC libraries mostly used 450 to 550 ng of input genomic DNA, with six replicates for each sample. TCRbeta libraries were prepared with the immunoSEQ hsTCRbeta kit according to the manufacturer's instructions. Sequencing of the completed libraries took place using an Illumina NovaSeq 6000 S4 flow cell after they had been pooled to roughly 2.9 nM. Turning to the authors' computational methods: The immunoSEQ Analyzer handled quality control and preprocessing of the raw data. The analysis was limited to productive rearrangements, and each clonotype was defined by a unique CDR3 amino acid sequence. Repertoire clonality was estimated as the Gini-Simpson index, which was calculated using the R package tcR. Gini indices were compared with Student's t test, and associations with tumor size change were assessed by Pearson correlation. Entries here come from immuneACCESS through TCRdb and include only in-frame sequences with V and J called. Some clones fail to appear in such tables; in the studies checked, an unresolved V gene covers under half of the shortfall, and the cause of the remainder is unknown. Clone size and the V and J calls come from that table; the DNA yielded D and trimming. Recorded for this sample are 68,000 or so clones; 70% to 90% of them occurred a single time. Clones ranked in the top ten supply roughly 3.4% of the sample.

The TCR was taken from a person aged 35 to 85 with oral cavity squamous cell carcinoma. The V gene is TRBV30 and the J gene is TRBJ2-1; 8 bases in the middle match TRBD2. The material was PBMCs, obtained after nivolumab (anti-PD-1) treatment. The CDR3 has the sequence CAFSGTRVSEQFF. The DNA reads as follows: TGTGCCTTCTCCGGGACTAGGGTCAGTGAGCAGTTCTTC.